The 7 T cell receptor beta chains reported below all come from one sample, sequenced in a study of shared clonotypes between healthy human individuals. The method was immunoSEQ multiplex PCR; TCRdb's version includes in-frame clones alone and lacks a portion of them. The table shows under 600,000 clones, with more than 95% occurring only once. Sequenced sample: naive CD4+ T cells sorted from blood. Subset meaning: CD45RA+ positively selected. The receptor source for this set is a woman aged 30 to 39 in good health.

This clone was seen only once. The chain links TRBV7-8 to TRBJ1-2, with D unclear. CDR1 SGHVS and CDR2 FQNEAQ come from the germline V gene. The ends were cut back, 1 base at V and 8 bases at J, with 11 bases in the middle. The CDR3 is made up of 13 amino acids. The CDR3 DNA follows: TGTGCCAGCAGCTTAGTTGAGGGTTCGGGCTACACCTTC. It codes for CASSLVEGSGYTF.

This clone was seen once. The chain combines TRBV7-2 with TRBJ1-5, with D possibly TRBD1 on 6 matching bases. The CDR3 has 18 residues. V shed 4 bases and J shed 1 base, with 20 bases lying between them. Germline CDR1 is SGHTA and CDR2 is FQGNSA. The CDR3: CASSSLEDRWESNQPQHF. In DNA, the CDR3 is TGTGCCAGCAGCTCGCTCGAGGACAGATGGGAAAGCAATCAGCCCCAGCATTTT. Using reference TRBV7-2 and TRBJ1-5 for the parts outside the CDR3, the full variable domain is GAGVSQSPSNKVTEKGKDVELRCDPISGHTALYWYRQSLGQGLEFLIYFQGNSAPDKSGLPSDRFSAERTGGSVSTLTIQRTQQEDSAVYLCASSSLEDRWESNQPQHFGDGTRLSIL.

J is TRBJ2-2 and V is TRBV6-1; no definite D call. The CDR3 spans 12 residues. CDR1 and CDR2 from the germline V gene are MNHNS and SASEGT. Deletions cut 6 bases from V and 8 bases from J, with 10 bases between. The CDR3 reads CASSKGSGELFF. The DNA for the CDR3 is TGTGCCAGCAGCAAGGGTAGTGGGGAGCTGTTTTTT.

The rearrangement links TRBV5-1 to TRBJ2-7; D possibly corresponds to TRBD1 (5 bases). The ends were cut back, 0 bases at V and 0 bases at J, with 7 bases in the middle. The CDR3 runs 14 residues. From germline, CDR1 is SGHRS and CDR2 YFSETQ. CDR3 coding DNA: TGCGCCAGCAGCTTGGGACAGAACTCCTACGAGCAGTACTTC. Translated: CASSLGQNSYEQYF.

This clone has a single count. Within the sample, other DNA sequences also encode this same CDR3. The chain joins TRBV7-9 to TRBJ1-4; 9 nucleotides line up with TRBD1. Germline CDR1 reads SEHNR; CDR2 reads FQNEAQ (reference sequence). V lost 5 bases to trimming and J lost 8 bases; unmatched junction nucleotides: 6. This CDR3 comprises 14 residues. The CDR3 sequence is CASSLGQGREKLFF. The CDR3 region has the DNA TGTGCCAGCAGCCTTGGACAGGGGAGGGAAAAACTGTTTTTT.

The V call is TRBV6-5, the J call TRBJ2-2, with a weak D call TRBD2 (6 bases). The length of the CDR3 is 13 residues. CDR1 and CDR2 (germline): MNHEY, SVGAGI. Trimming removed 6 bases from V and 4 bases from J, with 9 bases in between. The CDR3: CASRRDFTGELFF. The CDR3 DNA follows: TGTGCCAGCAGGCGGGACTTCACCGGGGAGCTGTTTTTT.

The chain recombines TRBV2 with TRBJ2-3; D remains unclear. Germline CDR1 SNHLY, CDR2 FYNNEI. Trimming left V 4 bases short and J 0 bases short, with 8 bases between. This CDR3 has 14 residues. CDR3 in amino acids: CASSVHSSTDTQYF. In DNA form, the CDR3 reads TGTGCCAGCAGTGTTCACAGTAGCACAGATACGCAGTATTTT.